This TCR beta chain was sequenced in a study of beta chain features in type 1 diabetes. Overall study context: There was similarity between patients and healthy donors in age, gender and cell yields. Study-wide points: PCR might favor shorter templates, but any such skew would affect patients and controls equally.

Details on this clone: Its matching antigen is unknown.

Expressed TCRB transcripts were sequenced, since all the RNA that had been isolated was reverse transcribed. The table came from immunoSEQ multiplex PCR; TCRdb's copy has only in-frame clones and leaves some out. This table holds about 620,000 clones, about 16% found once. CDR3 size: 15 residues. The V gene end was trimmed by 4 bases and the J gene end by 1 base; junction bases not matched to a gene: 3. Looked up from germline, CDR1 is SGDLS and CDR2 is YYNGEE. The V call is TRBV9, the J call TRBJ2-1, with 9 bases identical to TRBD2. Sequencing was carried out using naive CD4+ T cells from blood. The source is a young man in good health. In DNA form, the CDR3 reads TGTGCCAGCAGCCTCAGCGGGGGGTCCTACAATGAGCAGTTCTTC. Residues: CASSLSGGSYNEQFF.